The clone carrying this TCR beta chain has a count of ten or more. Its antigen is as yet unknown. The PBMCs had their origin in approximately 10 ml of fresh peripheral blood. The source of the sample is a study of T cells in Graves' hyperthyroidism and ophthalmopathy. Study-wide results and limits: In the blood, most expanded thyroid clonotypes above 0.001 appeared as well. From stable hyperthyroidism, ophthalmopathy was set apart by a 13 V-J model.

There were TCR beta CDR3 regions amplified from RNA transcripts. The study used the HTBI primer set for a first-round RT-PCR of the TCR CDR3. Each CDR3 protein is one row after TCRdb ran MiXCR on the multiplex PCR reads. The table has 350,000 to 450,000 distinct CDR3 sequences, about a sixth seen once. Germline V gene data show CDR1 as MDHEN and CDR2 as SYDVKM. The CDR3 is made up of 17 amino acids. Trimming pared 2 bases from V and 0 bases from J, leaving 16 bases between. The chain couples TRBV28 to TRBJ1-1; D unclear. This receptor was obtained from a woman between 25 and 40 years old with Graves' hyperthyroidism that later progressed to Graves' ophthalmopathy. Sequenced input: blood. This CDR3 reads CASSLPSDGIMNTEAFF. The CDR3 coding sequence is TGTGCCAGCAGTTTACCTTCCGATGGGATCATGAACACTGAAGCTTTCTTT.